This TCR beta chain was retrieved from a study of blood T cell repertoires in COVID-19. Looking at the study overall: COVID-19 samples, acute and convalescent, were from the United States, Italy and Spain. From T cells, B-cell-depleted T cells, or PBMCs came the material, which was cDNA or gDNA.

Methods used by the authors: The authors estimated nucleated cell counts from reference gene primer amplification. Sequencing was performed with immunoSEQ multiplex PCR; in TCRdb, only in-frame clones are kept and a portion is missing. V, J and clone size are taken as reported in that table, and D and trimming were inferred from the DNA itself. The sample holds fewer than 300,000 clones, approximately 82% seen once. The germline CDR1 and CDR2 sequences are SGHRS and YFSETQ. This CDR3 is 14 amino acids long. Trimming removed 4 bases from V and 6 bases from J, with 17 bases in between. V gene TRBV5-1 combines with J gene TRBJ2-7; a weak D match, TRBD2 (6 bases). The sequencing input was peripheral blood. This receptor was identified in a woman between 18 and 29 years old with acute or convalescent COVID-19. CDR3 DNA sequence: TGCGCCAGCAGCGGGGGGTTAGTCGGGGCCGAGCAGTACTTC. It translates to CASSGGLVGAEQYF.